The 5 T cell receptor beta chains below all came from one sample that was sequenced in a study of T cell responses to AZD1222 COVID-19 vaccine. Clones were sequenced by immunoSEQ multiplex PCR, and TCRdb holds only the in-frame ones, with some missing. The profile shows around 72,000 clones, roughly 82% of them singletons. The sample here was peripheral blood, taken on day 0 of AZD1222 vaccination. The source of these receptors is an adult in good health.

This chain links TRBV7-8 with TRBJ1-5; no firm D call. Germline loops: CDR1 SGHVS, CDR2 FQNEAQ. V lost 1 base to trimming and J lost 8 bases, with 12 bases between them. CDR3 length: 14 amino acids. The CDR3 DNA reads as TGTGCCAGCAGCTTAGGTGAGGGTTCGGAGCCCCAGCATTTT. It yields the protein CASSLGEGSEPQHF. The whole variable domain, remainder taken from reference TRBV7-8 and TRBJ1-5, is GAGVSQSPRYKVAKRGQDVALRCDPISGHVSLFWYQQALGQGPEFLTYFQNEAQLDKSGLPSDRFFAERPEGSVSTLKIQRTQQEDSAVYLCASSLGEGSEPQHFGDGTRLSIL.

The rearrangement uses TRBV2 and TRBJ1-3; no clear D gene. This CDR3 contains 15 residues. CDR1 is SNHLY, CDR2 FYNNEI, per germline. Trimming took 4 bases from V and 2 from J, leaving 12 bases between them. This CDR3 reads CASSVRMGAGNTIYF. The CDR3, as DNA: TGTGCCAGCAGTGTCCGGATGGGAGCTGGAAACACCATATATTTT.

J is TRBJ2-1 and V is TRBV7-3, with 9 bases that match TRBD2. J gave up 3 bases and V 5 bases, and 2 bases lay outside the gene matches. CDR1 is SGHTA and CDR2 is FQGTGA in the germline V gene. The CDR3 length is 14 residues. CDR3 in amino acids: CASSLSGSYNEQFF. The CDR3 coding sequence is TGTGCCAGCAGCCTTAGCGGGAGCTACAATGAGCAGTTCTTC.

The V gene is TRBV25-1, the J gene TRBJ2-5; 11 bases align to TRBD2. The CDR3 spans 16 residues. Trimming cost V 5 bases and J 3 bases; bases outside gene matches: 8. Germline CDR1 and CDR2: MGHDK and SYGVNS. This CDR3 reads CASSPPSGGPEETQYF. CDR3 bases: TGTGCCAGCAGTCCACCTAGCGGGGGGCCCGAAGAGACCCAGTACTTC.

The CDR3 protein is CASSFHVAEQYF. In DNA, the CDR3 is TGTGCCAGCAGTTTTCATGTCGCCGAGCAGTACTTC. The chain couples TRBV28 to TRBJ2-7; D is unresolved. Germline CDR1 and CDR2: MDHEN and SYDVKM. V lost 3 bases and J lost 6, with 9 bases in between. The CDR3 covers 12 residues.